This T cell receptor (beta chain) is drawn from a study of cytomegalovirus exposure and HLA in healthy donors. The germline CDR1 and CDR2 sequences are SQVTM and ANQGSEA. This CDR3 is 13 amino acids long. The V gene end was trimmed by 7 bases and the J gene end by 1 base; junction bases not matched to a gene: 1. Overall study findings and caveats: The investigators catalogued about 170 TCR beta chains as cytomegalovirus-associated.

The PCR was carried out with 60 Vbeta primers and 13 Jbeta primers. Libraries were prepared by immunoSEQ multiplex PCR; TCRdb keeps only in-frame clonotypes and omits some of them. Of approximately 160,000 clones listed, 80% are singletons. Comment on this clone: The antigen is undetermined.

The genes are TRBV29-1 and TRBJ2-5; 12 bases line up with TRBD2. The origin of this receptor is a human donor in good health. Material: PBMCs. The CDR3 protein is CSGLAGAQETQYF. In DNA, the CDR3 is TGCAGCGGACTAGCGGGGGCCCAAGAGACCCAGTACTTC.